Each of the 29 T cell receptor beta chains below was sequenced from the same sample in a study of glioma-infiltrating T cells. Using RNA template, CDR3s of TCR alpha and beta were amplified with iRepertoire arm-PCR. TCRdb fed the multiplex PCR reads into MiXCR, producing one record per CDR3 protein. The table has approximately 110,000 distinct CDR3 sequences, approximately 25% seen once. What was sequenced was glioma tissue, nonneoplastic brain tissue, or PBMCs (not recorded which). All receptors derive from a human donor with low-grade glioma or glioblastoma, undergoing nonglioma brain surgery, or in good health (not recorded which).

This clonotype was seen repeatedly, ten times or more. This chain links TRBV2 with TRBJ1-2; D call uncertain. This CDR3 spans 11 amino acids. Germline CDR1 and CDR2: SNHLY and FYNNEI. V was trimmed by 7 bases and J by 4 bases, leaving 7 bases between them. The chain's CDR3 is CASTGPYGYTF. The CDR3 DNA is TGTGCCAGCACCGGACCCTATGGCTACACCTTC.

This clonotype was seen many times. This chain uses TRBV24-1 with TRBJ1-2; D gene unclear. V gave up 1 base and J gave up 3 bases, with 17 bases separating them. In germline, CDR1 is KGHDR, CDR2 SFDVKD. The CDR3 runs 17 residues. The CDR3 loop is CATSDLSDVNRDYGYTF. The CDR3 DNA is TGTGCCACCAGTGATTTATCGGACGTGAATAGAGACTATGGCTACACCTTC.

A few counts support this clonotype. The genes are TRBV12-3 or TRBV12-4 and TRBJ1-3; the match to TRBD1 covers 8 bases. Trimming at V came to 5 bases and at J to 7 bases, leaving 7 bases not matched to a gene. The CDR3 runs to 14 residues. CDR3 sequence reads: CASSHDRGRNTIYF. The DNA for the CDR3 is TGTGCCAGCAGTCACGACAGGGGCAGGAACACCATATATTTT.

About this clonotype itself: This sequence may be a read error, since a much larger clone differs from it by one base. This rearrangement joins TRBV2 to TRBJ1-5, with D possibly matching TRBD1 (6 bases). This CDR3 comprises 14 residues. Germline V lookup: CDR1 SNHLY, CDR2 FYNNEI. Trimming removed 6 bases from V and 3 bases from J, with 12 bases in between. This chain's CDR3 is CASRGTPTNQPQHF. As DNA, the CDR3 is TGTGCCAGCAGAGGGACACCCACCAATCAGCCCCAGCATTTT.

This chain connects TRBV6-1 to TRBJ2-7; D gene uncertain. V dropped 2 bases and J dropped 7 bases, with 18 bases sitting between them. There are 15 residues in the CDR3. Per germline, CDR1 MNHNS and CDR2 SASEGT. The CDR3, as DNA: TGTGCCAGCAGTGAAAGCAGGTCCAACTTGTGGGAGCAGTACTTC. Encoded protein: CASSESRSNLWEQYF.

This clonotype turned up a few times. This chain connects TRBV18 to TRBJ1-2; 7 nucleotides line up with TRBD1. This CDR3 contains 15 residues. Unmatched junction bases numbered 8, after V lost 2 bases and J lost 5 bases. The V gene's germline CDR1 is KGHSH and CDR2 LQKENI. Written as DNA, the CDR3 is TGTGCCAGCTCACCAGCCCAGGGGGGACGGTATGGCTACACCTTC. Amino acid sequence: CASSPAQGGRYGYTF.

The table lists this clonotype with many counts. The chain carries TRBV7-2 and TRBJ1-2; 7 bases line up with TRBD1. The CDR3 loop spans 14 amino acids. V gave up 5 bases and J gave up 7 bases; unmatched junction bases: 10. Per germline, CDR1 SGHTA and CDR2 FQGNSA. For the CDR3, the DNA is TGTGCCAGCAGCACCAGAGGGGACAGACTTGGCTACACCTTC. The encoded protein is CASSTRGDRLGYTF.

This clonotype was observed once. A clone one base away is much larger, so this may be a read error. The chain is built from TRBV5-4 and TRBJ2-3, with D possibly matching TRBD2 (6 bases). Germline values: CDR1 SGHNT, CDR2 YYREEE (reference sequence). CDR3 length: 15 amino acids. Trimming cost V 10 bases and J 1 base, with 19 bases left between them. The CDR3 coding sequence is TGTGCCTCCAAGGGAGGAATAGCGGGCACAGATACGCAGTATTTT. Translating it yields CASKGGIAGTDTQYF.

This clonotype has at least ten counts. The chain recombines TRBV15 with TRBJ1-2; no clear D gene. The CDR3 contains 14 residues. Germline CDR1 reads LNHNV; CDR2 reads YYDKDF (reference sequence). V was trimmed by 1 base and J by 9 bases, leaving 15 bases between them. DNA for the CDR3: TGTGCCACCAGCAGAGGGTACAGTGAACCGAGCTACACCTTC. Translating it yields CATSRGYSEPSYTF. Full variable domain (remainder filled in from reference TRBV15 and TRBJ1-2): DAMVIQNPRYQVTQFGKPVTLSCSQTLNHNVMYWYQQKSSQAPKLLFHYYDKDFNNEADTPDNFQSRRPNTSFCFLDIRSPGLGDTAMYLCATSRGYSEPSYTFGSGTRLTVV.

Remarks on this clonotype: This could be a read error, since a much larger clone is one nucleotide away. The chain employs TRBV4-1 and TRBJ2-2, with D perhaps TRBD2 (7 bases). Germline lookup yields CDR1 MGHRA and CDR2 YSYEKL. The germline V and J ends were trimmed by 1 base and 6 bases, with 21 bases remaining between them. There are 18 residues in the CDR3. CDR3 region: CASSQGRDWGGESGELFF. CDR3 bases: TGCGCCAGCAGCCAAGGAAGGGACTGGGGGGGCGAGTCCGGGGAGCTGTTTTTT.

This clonotype has a count of ten or more. The chain employs TRBV4-2 and TRBJ2-3; D may match TRBD1 or TRBD2 (5 bases each). The V and J ends lost 2 bases and 1 base respectively, with 10 bases between them. The CDR3 is 15 residues long. Germline loops: CDR1 LGHNA, CDR2 YNFKEQ. CDR3 DNA: TGTGCCAGCAGCCAATTGGGACGCCGCACAGATACGCAGTATTTT. Protein: CASSQLGRRTDTQYF.

This clonotype has only a few counts. A much larger clone differs from this one at a single base, so this may be a read error. The V call is TRBV6-1, the J call TRBJ2-1, with 8 bases identical to TRBD2. From germline, CDR1 is MNHNS and CDR2 SASEGT. The CDR3 runs 16 residues. CDR3 in DNA: TGTACCAGCAGCCCCTATATAGCGGGGAGGGGGAAAGAGCAGTTCTTC. This sequence encodes CTSSPYIAGRGKEQFF.

As concerns this clonotype: It may be a read error: a sequence one base away is much more abundant. The chain links TRBV10-3 to TRBJ2-1; 10 nucleotides align to TRBD2. With 1 base clipped from V and 3 bases from J, the junction kept 12 bases outside the gene matches. CDR1 and CDR2 from the germline V gene are ENHRY and SYGVKD. The CDR3 runs 19 residues. CDR3 nucleotide sequence: TGTGCCATCAGTGAGTACGGACTAGCGGTGACGGGTGGCTACAATGAGCAGTTCTTC. Translation gives CAISEYGLAVTGGYNEQFF.

This clonotype was picked up many times. The chain couples TRBV11-2 to TRBJ2-3, with D possibly TRBD1 on 5 matching bases. Germline CDR1 reads SGHAT; CDR2 reads FQNNGV. The V and J ends lost 4 bases and 2 bases respectively, with 10 bases between them. The CDR3 has 14 residues. In nucleotides, the CDR3 is TGTGCCAGCAGCTGGGGCGGTCCCACAGATACGCAGTATTTT. It codes for CASSWGGPTDTQYF. The full variable domain, its missing parts supplied by reference TRBV11-2 and TRBJ2-3, is EAGVAQSPRYKIIEKRQSVAFWCNPISGHATLYWYQQILGQGPKLLIQFQNNGVVDDSQLPKDRFSAERLKGVDSTLKIQPAKLEDSAVYLCASSWGGPTDTQYFGPGTRLTVL.

This clonotype was detected many times. The chain joins TRBV20-1 to TRBJ2-5; perhaps TRBD2 as D (6 bases). Deletions cut 0 bases from V and 2 bases from J, with 10 bases between. CDR1 and CDR2 from the germline V gene are DFQATT and SNEGSKA (reference sequence). The CDR3 covers 14 residues. CDR3 bases: TGCAGTGCTAGAGATCCGGCGGGGCAAGAGACCCAGTACTTC. Encoded protein: CSARDPAGQETQYF.

This clonotype came up a few times. The rearrangement uses TRBV16 and TRBJ2-1; 8 nucleotides match TRBD1. CDR3 size: 16 residues. Germline lookup yields CDR1 KGHSY and CDR2 FQNENV. V shed 0 bases, J shed 1 base, and the junction held 2 bases outside the gene matches. Here the CDR3 DNA reads TGTGCCAGCAGCCAATCGACAGGGGCGTCCTACAATGAGCAGTTCTTC. Its translation is CASSQSTGASYNEQFF.

This clonotype occurred many times. The rearrangement links TRBV20-1 to TRBJ2-7; no reliable D call. V gave up 1 base and J gave up 0 bases, with 13 bases separating them. Germline CDR1 and CDR2: DFQATT and SNEGSKA (reference sequence). This CDR3 contains 15 residues. The CDR3, as DNA: TGCAGTGCTAGAGTTACGGTGACAAGCTCCTACGAGCAGTACTTC. Translation gives CSARVTVTSSYEQYF.

This clonotype was detected ten times or more. One end of the junction varies from germline; a read error may be responsible. The DNA for the CDR3 is TGCGCCAGCAGCAAAGACAGGGGGCTAAACACTGAAGCTTTCTTT. It is translated as CASSKDRGLNTEAFF. The gene calls are TRBV4-3 and TRBJ1-1; 10 bases match TRBD1. CDR3 length: 15 amino acids. In germline, CDR1 is LGHNA, CDR2 YSLEER.

This clonotype was counted ten times or more. This chain joins TRBV20-1 and TRBJ1-5; 9 nucleotides line up with TRBD1. V shed 2 bases, J shed 3 bases, and the junction held 2 bases outside the gene matches. The germline V gene has CDR1 DFQATT and CDR2 SNEGSKA (reference sequence). CDR3 length equals 14 residues. CDR3 sequence: CSARRTGDNQPQHF. CDR3 sequence (DNA): TGCAGTGCTAGAAGGACAGGGGACAATCAGCCCCAGCATTTT.

This clonotype was detected only a few times. The DNA of the CDR3 is TGTGCCAGCAGTCTCGACTACAGGGAGACCCAGTACTTC. This gives the protein CASSLDYRETQYF. The genes are TRBV5-6 and TRBJ2-5; D possibly uses TRBD1 or TRBD2 (5 bases each). The CDR3 length is 13 residues. V shed 5 bases and J shed 5 bases, with 13 bases lying between them. Germline CDR1 is SGHDT and CDR2 is YYEEEE.

There are many counts of this clonotype. This chain joins TRBV7-9 and TRBJ2-1; 9 bases match TRBD1. The CDR3 totals 15 residues. CDR1 SEHNR and CDR2 FQNEAQ come from the germline V gene (reference sequence). The J segment lost 5 bases and the V segment lost 8 bases, leaving 10 bases of the junction unmatched. The DNA of the CDR3 is TGTGCCAGCCAGTCCTTCCGGGACAGGGACAATGAGCAGTTCTTC. Residues: CASQSFRDRDNEQFF.

Many counts were recorded for this clonotype. The chain links TRBV2 to TRBJ2-3; TRBD2 agrees at 14 bases. This CDR3 spans 15 amino acids. Per the germline V gene, CDR1 is SNHLY and CDR2 is FYNNEI. After removal of 6 bases from V and 3 bases from J, the junction contained 2 bases not matched to a gene. This CDR3 reads CASRGLAGATDTQYF. The CDR3 DNA follows: TGTGCCAGCAGGGGACTAGCGGGAGCGACAGATACGCAGTATTTT.

The V and J genes are TRBV5-8 and TRBJ2-1; 9 bases line up with TRBD1. The CDR3 is made up of 16 amino acids. Trimming took 0 bases from V and 8 from J; bases not matched to a gene: 9. The V gene's germline CDR1 is SGHTS and CDR2 YDEGEE. CDR3 sequence: CASSLGWGQGSDEQFF. Written as DNA, the CDR3 is TGTGCCAGCAGCTTGGGGTGGGGACAGGGTAGCGATGAGCAGTTCTTC.

This clonotype has just a few counts. This CDR3 reads CASSPPGLTDNEQFF. The DNA for the CDR3 is TGTGCCAGCAGCCCCCCGGGACTAACTGACAATGAGCAGTTCTTC. This chain links TRBV3-1 with TRBJ2-1; 7 positions agree with TRBD2. The CDR3 length is 15 residues. The V segment lost 4 bases and the J segment 5 bases; nucleotides outside the gene matches: 8. The germline gives CDR1 LGHDT, CDR2 YNNKEL (reference sequence).

This clonotype has at least ten counts. The CDR3: CASSLMGEGRNEQFF. CDR3 nucleotides: TGTGCCAGCAGTCTCATGGGGGAGGGACGCAATGAGCAGTTCTTC. V is TRBV12-3 or TRBV12-4 and J is TRBJ2-1; TRBD2 agrees at 7 bases. The CDR3 contains 15 residues. Losses at the gene ends were 5 bases for V and 6 bases for J; bases not matched to a gene: 10.

This clonotype was seen at least ten times. This rearrangement joins TRBV4-1 to TRBJ2-1; perhaps TRBD2 as D (6 bases). The germline V gene has CDR1 MGHRA and CDR2 YSYEKL. The CDR3 covers 16 residues. V lost 1 base and J 6 bases, leaving 16 bases between the germline ends. The CDR3: CASSQVSGLEGNEQFF. Written as DNA, the CDR3 is TGCGCCAGCAGCCAAGTCTCGGGACTGGAGGGCAATGAGCAGTTCTTC.

In this sample, this clonotype turned up a few times. V and J are TRBV11-2 and TRBJ2-7, with TRBD1 as a possible D gene (6 bases). The CDR3 has 14 amino acids. CDR1 and CDR2 from the germline V gene are SGHAT and FQNNGV. V lost 6 bases to trimming and J lost 3 bases, with 15 bases between them. The CDR3 DNA follows: TGTGCCAGCAGTCGTGACAGGACCTACTACGAGCAGTACTTC. As protein: CASSRDRTYYEQYF.

This clonotype appeared many times. This rearrangement joins TRBV18 to TRBJ2-7; 14 nucleotides align to TRBD2. Germline V gene lookup returns CDR1 KGHSH and CDR2 LQKENI. The V and J ends lost 3 bases and 0 bases, in that order; junction bases with no gene match: 4. CDR3 length: 17 residues. CDR3 sequence (DNA): TGTGCCAGCTCACCGGGACTAGCGGGAGACCGCTCCTACGAGCAGTACTTC. Translating gives CASSPGLAGDRSYEQYF.

The rearrangement uses TRBV29-1 and TRBJ2-1; the D is unclear. V was cut by 6 bases and J by 0 bases, with 12 bases left in between. CDR1 is SQVTM, CDR2 ANQGSEA, per germline. The CDR3 length is 14 residues. The CDR3 loop reads CSVVGMSSYNEQFF. The CDR3 region has the DNA TGCAGCGTAGTAGGGATGAGCTCCTACAATGAGCAGTTCTTC.